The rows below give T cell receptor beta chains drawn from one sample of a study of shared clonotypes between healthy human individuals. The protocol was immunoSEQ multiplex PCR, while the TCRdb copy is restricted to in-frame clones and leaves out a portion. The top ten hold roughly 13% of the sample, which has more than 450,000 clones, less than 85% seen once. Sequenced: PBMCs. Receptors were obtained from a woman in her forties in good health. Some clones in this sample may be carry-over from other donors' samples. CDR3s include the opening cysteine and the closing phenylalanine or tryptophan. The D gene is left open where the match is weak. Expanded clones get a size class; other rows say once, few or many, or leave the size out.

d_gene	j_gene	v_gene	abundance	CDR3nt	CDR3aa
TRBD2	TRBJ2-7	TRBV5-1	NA	TGCGCCAGCAGCTTGGTGGCTAGCGGGAGTAAGTTCTACGAGCAGTACTTC	CASSLVASGSKFYEQYF
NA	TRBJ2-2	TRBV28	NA	TGTGCCAGCAGTTTAGGAGGGGCTAACACCGGGGAGCTGTTTTTT	CASSLGGANTGELFF
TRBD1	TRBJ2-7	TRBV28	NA	TGTGCCAGCAGTCCGGGACAGGGGGCACTTCTCGAGCAGTACTTC	CASSPGQGALLEQYF
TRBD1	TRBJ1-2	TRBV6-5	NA	TGTGCCAGCAGCCCCAGACAGGGTTCCTATGGCTACACCTTC	CASSPRQGSYGYTF
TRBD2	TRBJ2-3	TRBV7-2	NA	TGTGCCACCCTCTTGGGGGCTAGCGGGAGCACAGATACGCAGTATTTT	CATLLGASGSTDTQYF
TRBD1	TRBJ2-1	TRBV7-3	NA	TGTGCCAGCAGCCCAAACCCCGGGACAGGGCACAATGAGCAGTTCTTC	CASSPNPGTGHNEQFF
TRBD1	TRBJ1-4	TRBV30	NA	TGTGCCTGGGCGAAACAGGGGTCTAGTGATGAAAAACTGTTTTTT	CAWAKQGSSDEKLFF
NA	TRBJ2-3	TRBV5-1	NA	TGCGCCAGCAGTTTTACTAGCACCAGCACAGATACGCAGTATTTT	CASSFTSTSTDTQYF
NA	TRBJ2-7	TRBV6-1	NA	TGTGCCAGCACAGGCGCCTACGAGCAGTACTTC	CASTGAYEQYF
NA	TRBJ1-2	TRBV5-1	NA	TGCGCCAGCAGTCCCGGGGCCGAAGCCTCAGCTAACTATGGCTACACCTTC	CASSPGAEASANYGYTF
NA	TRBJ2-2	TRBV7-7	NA	TGTGCTAGCAGCTTAGGGGCAGCAAGCACCGGGGAGCTGTTTTTT	CASSLGAASTGELFF
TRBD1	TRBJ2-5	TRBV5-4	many	TGTGCCAGCAGCAGAGGACAGGGGAGAACCCAAGAGACCCAGTACTTC	CASSRGQGRTQETQYF
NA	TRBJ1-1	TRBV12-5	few	TGTGCTAGTGGTTTGGTACTCCCAGGGATCGACACTGAAGCTTTCTTT	CASGLVLPGIDTEAFF
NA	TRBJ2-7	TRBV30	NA	TGTGCCTGGAGTGACAGGGTCTACGAGCAGTACTTC	CAWSDRVYEQYF
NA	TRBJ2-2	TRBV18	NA	TGTGCCAGCTCACCACTGACTGCAGTGAACACCGGGGAGCTGTTTTTT	CASSPLTAVNTGELFF
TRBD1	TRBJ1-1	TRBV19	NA	TGTGCCAGCTCTTGGAGGGGGCAAGGTGAAGCTTTCTTT	CASSWRGQGEAFF
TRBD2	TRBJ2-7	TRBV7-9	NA	TGTGCCAGCAGCTTAGTCAATTTAGGGACTAGCTCCTACGAGCAGTACTTC	CASSLVNLGTSSYEQYF
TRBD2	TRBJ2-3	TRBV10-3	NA	TGTGCCATCAGTAGCGGGAGGGCAGATACGCAGTATTTT	CAISSGRADTQYF
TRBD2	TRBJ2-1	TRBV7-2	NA	TGTGCCAGCAGGGAGACTAGCGGGAGAAATGAGCAGTTCTTC	CASRETSGRNEQFF
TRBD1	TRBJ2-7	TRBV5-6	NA	TGTGCCAGCAGCTCGGACCATAGGGGGGACAGGGGAGGGCAGTACTTC	CASSSDHRGDRGGQYF
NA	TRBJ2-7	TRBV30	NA	TGTGCCTGGAGGTCCTTCGGCGGGTCCTACGAGCAGTACTTC	CAWRSFGGSYEQYF
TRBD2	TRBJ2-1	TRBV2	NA	TGTGCCGGCAGTGATGGCCTAGCGGCCAGTGAGCAGTTCTTC	CAGSDGLAASEQFF
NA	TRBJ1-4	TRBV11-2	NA	TGTGCCAGCAGCGGCAGGGTAGTTGGGGATGAAAAACTGTTTTTT	CASSGRVVGDEKLFF
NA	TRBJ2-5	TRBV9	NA	TGTGCCAGCAGCGTCAGGAGGGGGGAGACCCAGTACTTC	CASSVRRGETQYF
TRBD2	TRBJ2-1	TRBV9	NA	TGTGCCAGCAGCGTAGCAGGTCTAGCGGGAGGTAATGAGCAGTTCTTC	CASSVAGLAGGNEQFF
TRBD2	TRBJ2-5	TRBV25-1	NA	TGTGCCAGCACCATGGGCCTAGCGGGCAGGGTCTCAGAGACCCAGTACTTC	CASTMGLAGRVSETQYF
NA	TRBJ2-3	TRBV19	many	TGTGCCAGTAGGCCGAAACAGGTAGATACGCAGTATTTT	CASRPKQVDTQYF
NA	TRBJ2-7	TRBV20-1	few	TGCAGTGCTGGGGGGAGAGGGGAGCAGTACTTC	CSAGGRGEQYF
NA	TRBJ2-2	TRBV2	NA	TGTGCCAGCACGTTCGGAGGGGGCAATACCGGGGAGCTGTTTTTT	CASTFGGGNTGELFF
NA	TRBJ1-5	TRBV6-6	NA	TGTGCCAGCAGTTACGGGGGGAGCAATCAGCCCCAGCATTTT	CASSYGGSNQPQHF
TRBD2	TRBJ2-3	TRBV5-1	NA	TGCGCCAGCAGCTTGGATCTAGCGGGTAACACAGATACGCAGTATTTT	CASSLDLAGNTDTQYF
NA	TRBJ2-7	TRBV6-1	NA	TGTGCCAGCAGGGCCCCGGCAGCCCTATACGAGCAGTACTTC	CASRAPAALYEQYF
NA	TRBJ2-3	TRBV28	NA	TGTGCCAGCAGTTTATTGGCAGGGGTGAAAGATACGCAGTATTTT	CASSLLAGVKDTQYF
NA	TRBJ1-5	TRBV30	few	TGTGCCTGGAGTGAAGTGTCCGGAGGTCAGCCCCAGCATTTT	CAWSEVSGGQPQHF
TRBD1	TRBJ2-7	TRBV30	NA	TGTGCCTGGGGACAGGGCTACGAGCAGTACTTC	CAWGQGYEQYF
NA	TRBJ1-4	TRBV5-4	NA	TGTGCCAGCAGCTTGGCCGGGGCAGGGTCGGAAAAACTGTTTTTT	CASSLAGAGSEKLFF
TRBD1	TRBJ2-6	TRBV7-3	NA	TGTGCCAGCAGCCAGGGGGCTGGGGCCAACGTCCTGACTTTC	CASSQGAGANVLTF
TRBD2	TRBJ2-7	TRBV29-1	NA	TGCAGCGCTGCCGGGACTAGCGTTCACGAGCAGTACTTC	CSAAGTSVHEQYF